This is a list of T cell receptor beta chains from one sample in a study of blood T cell repertoires in COVID-19. Measured with immunoSEQ multiplex PCR; TCRdb has only the in-frame clones, and not every one. The table includes approximately 300,000 clones, approximately 90% detected once. Material for sequencing was peripheral blood. Source of these receptors: a woman aged 25 to 39 with COVID-19, enrolled during active disease. Both conserved end residues are part of each CDR3. A D gene is named only where the DNA matches it firmly. Clone size is not always given. Where it is, it says once, few, many or a class for expanded clones.

. TRBJ1-2 TRBV29-1 . CSLSTITAGSGYTF TGCAGCTTGTCCACAATAACAGCAGGGTCTGGCTACACCTTC
TRBD2 TRBJ2-3 TRBV18 . CASSLLAGANTDTQYF TGTGCCAGCTCACTCCTAGCGGGAGCTAACACAGATACGCAGTATTTT
TRBD1 TRBJ2-5 TRBV30 . CAWSVRGLETQYF TGTGCCTGGAGTGTCAGGGGGCTGGAGACCCAGTACTTC
. TRBJ1-3 TRBV28 . CASISRGRAGNTIYF TGTGCCAGCATCAGTCGCGGCAGGGCTGGAAACACCATATATTTT
TRBD1 TRBJ2-3 TRBV10-3 . CAISTPGQGLADTQYF TGTGCCATCAGTACTCCGGGACAGGGGCTTGCAGATACGCAGTATTTT
. TRBJ2-5 TRBV27 . CASSLEGIGTQYF TGTGCCAGCAGTCTCGAGGGTATAGGGACCCAGTACTTC
. TRBJ2-1 TRBV6-6 . CASSSSPNNNEQFF TGTGCCAGCAGTTCAAGCCCGAATAACAATGAGCAGTTCTTC
TRBD2 TRBJ2-1 TRBV19 . CASTPYGGSSYNEQFF TGTGCCAGTACCCCATACGGCGGGAGCTCCTACAATGAGCAGTTCTTC
TRBD1 TRBJ2-2 TRBV11-3 . CASSRTGFTGELFF TGTGCCAGCAGCCGGACAGGTTTCACCGGGGAGCTGTTTTTT
TRBD2 TRBJ2-7 TRBV18 . CASSPPGLAGAEQYF TGTGCCAGCTCACCACCGGGACTAGCGGGAGCCGAGCAGTACTTC
. TRBJ1-3 TRBV5-1 . CASSLDDGFSGNTIYF TGCGCCAGCAGCCTGGACGACGGGTTCTCTGGAAACACCATATATTTT
TRBD1 TRBJ1-6 TRBV5-5 . CASSFGTGLSSLHF TGTGCCAGCAGCTTCGGGACAGGGCTTTCGTCCCTCCACTTT
. TRBJ2-2 TRBV7-9 once CASSLGSGADLANTGELFF TGTGCCAGCAGCTTAGGATCGGGAGCCGACCTCGCGAACACCGGGGAGCTGTTTTTT
TRBD1 TRBJ2-1 TRBV5-6 . CASSLGQAKPYNEQFF TGTGCCAGCAGCTTAGGACAGGCGAAACCCTACAATGAGCAGTTCTTC
. TRBJ1-6 TRBV3-1/TRBV3-2 . CASSQVLYNSPLHF TGTGCCAGCAGCCAAGTACTGTATAATTCACCCCTCCACTTT
. TRBJ2-3 TRBV10-3 . CAISVGTLTDTQYF TGTGCCATCAGTGTAGGGACACTCACAGATACGCAGTATTTT
. TRBJ1-3 TRBV2 . CASTDRESGNTIYF TGTGCCAGCACCGACAGAGAATCTGGAAACACCATATATTTT
TRBD1 TRBJ2-7 TRBV18 . CASSPRGPMTSSYEQYF TGTGCCAGCTCACCCAGGGGGCCTATGACTAGTTCTTACGAGCAGTACTTC
TRBD2 TRBJ2-5 TRBV19 few CARGWGGEGQETQYF TGTGCCCGCGGGTGGGGCGGGGAGGGTCAGGAGACCCAGTACTTC
TRBD1 TRBJ2-2 TRBV4-1 . CASSPMGTGVGELFF TGCGCCAGCAGCCCGATGGGGACAGGGGTCGGGGAGCTGTTTTTT
TRBD1 TRBJ2-1 TRBV28 . CASSFTGGGNEQFF TGTGCCAGCAGTTTCACAGGGGGCGGGAATGAGCAGTTCTTC
. TRBJ2-3 TRBV5-5 . CASSSSASTDTQYF TGTGCCAGCAGCTCTAGCGCCTCCACAGATACGCAGTATTTT
TRBD1 TRBJ1-5 TRBV19 . CASSIWGRGQGNQPQHF TGTGCCAGTAGTATCTGGGGTCGGGGACAGGGCAATCAGCCCCAGCATTTT
. TRBJ2-7 TRBV28 . CASSPTRDTHEQYF TGTGCCAGCAGTCCTACCCGTGACACCCACGAGCAGTACTTC
. TRBJ2-5 TRBV9 once CASSVGIQGRETQYF TGTGCCAGCAGCGTAGGTATCCAGGGCCGAGAGACCCAGTACTTC
. TRBJ1-5 TRBV5-5 . CASSLVPWANQPQHF TGTGCCAGCAGCTTGGTTCCCTGGGCCAATCAGCCCCAGCATTTT